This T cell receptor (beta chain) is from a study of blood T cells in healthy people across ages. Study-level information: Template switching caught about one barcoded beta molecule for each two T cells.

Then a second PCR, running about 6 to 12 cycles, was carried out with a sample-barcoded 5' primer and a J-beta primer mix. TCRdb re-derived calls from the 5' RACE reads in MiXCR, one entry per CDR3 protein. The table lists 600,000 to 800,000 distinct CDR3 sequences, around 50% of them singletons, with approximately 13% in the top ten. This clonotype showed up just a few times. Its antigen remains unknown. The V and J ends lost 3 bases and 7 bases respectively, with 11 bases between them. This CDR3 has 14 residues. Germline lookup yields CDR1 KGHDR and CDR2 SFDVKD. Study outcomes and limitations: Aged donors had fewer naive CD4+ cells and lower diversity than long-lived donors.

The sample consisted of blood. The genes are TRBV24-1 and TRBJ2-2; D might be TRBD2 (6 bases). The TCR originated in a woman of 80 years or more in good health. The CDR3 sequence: CATSDVLASGELFF. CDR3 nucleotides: TGTGCCACCAGTGATGTCCTAGCGAGCGGGGAGCTGTTTTTT.